The 26 T cell receptor delta chains reported below all come from one sample, sequenced in a study of gamma-delta chains in newborns, infants, children. TCRdb reanalysed the reads via CATT. The sample lists about 8,500 delta-chain clones; 3% to 4% were seen once. The sample comprised blood. The receptors stem from a child who was a newborn, infant or young child, either healthy, febrile or measles-vaccinated (not recorded which).

This clone qualifies as medium-sized. At the DNA level, this CDR3 is encoded by other sequences in the same sample as well. The rearrangement joins TRDV2 to TRDJ3, with 11 bases aligning to TRDD3. V dropped 0 bases and J dropped 3; count of bases not matched to a gene: 0. The CDR3 is 17 residues long. Looked up from germline, CDR1 is GEAIGNYY and CDR2 is EKD. The CDR3 DNA reads as TGTGCCTGTGACACCTGGGGGATACGCTGGGACACCCGACAGATGTTTTTC. Translating it yields CACDTWGIRWDTRQMFF.

This clone has a handful of counts. The TCRdb protein comes from a much larger clone and disagrees with this DNA's translation at residue 11, likely due to a read error; the protein given here is derived from the DNA. Different DNA sequences within this sample yield the same CDR3. The chain carries TRDV2 and TRDJ3, with 8 bases matching TRDD3. The CDR3 loop spans 17 amino acids. Per the germline V gene, CDR1 is GEAIGNYY and CDR2 is EKD. The CDR3 bases are TGTGCCTGTGACAATACTGGGGGCTCCTGGGGCACCCGACAGATGTTTTTC. This codes for CACDNTGGSWGTRQMFF.

This clone is labeled as medium-sized. This specimen includes other DNA sequences encoding the same CDR3. The rearrangement joins TRDV2 to TRDJ1; 13 bases are shared with TRDD3. V lost 0 bases to trimming and J lost 1 base; unmatched junction nucleotides: 10. This CDR3 is 19 amino acids long. Germline-derived CDR1 and CDR2 are GEAIGNYY and EKD. In DNA, the CDR3 is TGTGCCTGTGACACCGGATTTTACTGGGGGATACGGGGCACCGATAAACTCATCTTT. It encodes CACDTGFYWGIRGTDKLIF.

This clone was found a few times. The protein that TCRdb holds for this DNA derives from a much larger clone and differs from the translated DNA at residue 11, which likely indicates a read error; the protein shown here is translated from the DNA. CDR3 in amino acids: CACDSTGESSCDTRQMFF. In DNA form, the CDR3 reads TGTGCCTGTGACAGTACTGGGGAGAGCTCCTGTGACACCCGACAGATGTTTTTC. The chain combines TRDV2 with TRDJ3; 7 nucleotides agree with TRDD3. Germline V gene sequence: CDR1 GEAIGNYY, CDR2 EKD. CDR3 length equals 18 residues.

This clone qualifies as medium-sized. The rearrangement uses TRDV2 and TRDJ1, with 7 bases that match TRDD3. V dropped 0 bases and J dropped 1; count of bases not matched to a gene: 1. Per germline, CDR1 GEAIGNYY and CDR2 EKD. The CDR3 sequence is 14 residues long. The CDR3 sequence is CACDTLGGTDKLIF. CDR3 in DNA: TGTGCCTGTGACACCCTGGGGGGCACCGATAAACTCATCTTT.

In its sample, this clone is medium-sized. V is TRDV2 and J is TRDJ1; TRDD3 agrees at 8 bases. J lost 0 bases, V lost 3 bases, and 8 bases had no gene match. Germline V CDR1 and CDR2: GEAIGNYY, EKD. There are 16 residues in the CDR3. Written as DNA, the CDR3 is TGTGCCTGTGACGTACTGGGGGCTTGGTACACCGATAAACTCATCTTT. It codes for CACDVLGAWYTDKLIF.

In regard to this clone: A much larger clone lies a single base off, so this may be a read error. CDR3 in DNA: TGTGCCTGTGACACGTGGATCGGGGCCACCCGACAGATGTTTTTC. Translated: CACDTWIGATRQMFF. The chain uses TRDV2 and TRDJ3; D gene ambiguous. The V end was cut by 1 base, the J end by 9 bases, with 12 bases between. This CDR3 is built from 15 residues. The germline CDR1 and CDR2 sequences are GEAIGNYY and EKD.

Worth noting for this clone: Mismatch with germline at one junction end may stem from a read error. The same CDR3 arises from other DNA sequences in this sample as well. The gene calls are TRDV2 and TRDJ3; a weak D match, TRDD3 (5 bases). This CDR3 comprises 17 residues. CDR1 is GEAIGNYY and CDR2 is EKD in the germline V gene. The CDR3: CACDPVLNSWDTRQMFF. CDR3 bases: TGTGCCTGTGACCCTGTACTAAACTCCTGGGACACCCGGCAGATGTTTTTC.

This clone turned up a few times. A much bigger clone sits one base away, suggesting this may be a read error. This rearrangement joins TRDV2 to TRDJ3; 12 bases map to TRDD3. Germline V CDR1 and CDR2: GEAIGNYY, EKD. The CDR3 spans 21 residues. This chain's CDR3 is CACGTGLGDTRGSWDTRQMFF. The CDR3 nucleotides read TGTGCCTGTGGCACCGGTCTGGGGGATACGCGCGGCTCCTGGGACACCCGACAGATGTTTTTC.

This clone is classed as medium-sized. Different DNA sequences within this sample yield the same CDR3. The genes are TRDV2 and TRDJ2; the match to TRDD3 covers 13 bases. Germline CDR1 is GEAIGNYY and CDR2 is EKD. The CDR3 totals 17 residues. The junction had 7 bases not matched to a gene; V was cut back by 3 bases and J by 4 bases. The CDR3 spells CACDPLTGGYATAQLFF. For the CDR3, the DNA is TGTGCCTGTGACCCTCTAACTGGGGGATACGCGACAGCACAACTCTTCTTT.

V and J are TRDV2 and TRDJ3, with D unclear. V lost 3 bases to trimming and J lost 0 bases, with 14 bases between them. This CDR3 has 18 amino acids. Germline loops: CDR1 GEAIGNYY, CDR2 EKD. The CDR3 sequence is CACDAAAARSWDTRQMFF. The CDR3 bases are TGTGCCTGTGACGCCGCGGCGGCCCGCTCCTGGGACACCCGACAGATGTTTTTC.

This clone is medium-sized in the sample. V gene TRDV2 combines with J gene TRDJ3; possible D gene TRDD3, 6 bases. The V gene's germline CDR1 is GEAIGNYY and CDR2 EKD. V was cut by 0 bases and J by 0 bases, with 11 bases left in between. This CDR3 comprises 18 residues. The CDR3 DNA reads as TGTGCCTGTGACACCGGGGGACCTTTCTCCTGGGACACCCGACAGATGTTTTTC. It codes for CACDTGGPFSWDTRQMFF.

This clone rates as medium-sized. The sample contains more than one DNA sequence encoding this CDR3. The chain joins TRDV2 to TRDJ3, with 9 bases lining up with TRDD3. Because TCRdb records no J gene, it was assigned here through a match of the DNA to germline. The CDR3 contains 19 residues. J was trimmed by 0 bases and V by 3 bases; bases with no gene match: 8. The germline CDR1 and CDR2 sequences are GEAIGNYY and EKD. This chain's CDR3 is CACDVAAGIRSWDTRQMFF. CDR3 DNA sequence: TGTGCCTGTGACGTTGCGGCGGGGATACGCTCCTGGGACACCCGACAGATGTTTTTC.

By sample fraction, this clone is medium-sized. The gene calls are TRDV2 and TRDJ3; 9 positions agree with TRDD3. The CDR3 extends over 19 amino acids. The V and J ends lost 0 bases and 1 base, in that order; junction bases with no gene match: 6. Per the germline V gene, CDR1 is GEAIGNYY and CDR2 is EKD. The CDR3 protein is CACDTWGIWGSWDTRQMFF. For the CDR3, the DNA is TGTGCCTGTGACACCTGGGGGATATGGGGTTCCTGGGACACCCGACAGATGTTTTTC.

This clone appeared a few times. A much larger clonotype is one base distant, so this may be a read error. Other DNA variants within this sample encode the same CDR3. This chain links TRDV2 with TRDJ1, with TRDD3 as a possible D gene (5 bases). V shed 3 bases and J shed 0 bases, with 13 bases lying between them. There are 15 residues in the CDR3. The germline V gene encodes CDR1 GEAIGNYY and CDR2 EKD. The CDR3 DNA reads as TGTGCCTGTGACGTACTTGGGATCTACACCGATAAACTCATCTTT. It is translated as CACDVLGIYTDKLIF.

This clone was detected only a few times. TCRdb's entry gives the protein of a much larger clone, which mismatches this DNA's translation at residue 13, likely from a read error; the protein reported here is translated from the DNA. The CDR3 loop reads CACDTWGSWDTRRMFF. CDR3 bases: TGTGCCTGTGACACCTGGGGGTCCTGGGACACCCGACGGATGTTTTTC. The rearrangement links TRDV2 to TRDJ3, with TRDD3 as a possible D gene (6 bases). Germline V gene data show CDR1 as GEAIGNYY and CDR2 as EKD. There are 16 residues in the CDR3.

This clone is categorized as medium-sized. V and J are TRDV2 and TRDJ2; TRDD3 matches at 12 bases. The junction had 2 bases not matched to a gene; V was cut back by 0 bases and J by 7 bases. The CDR3 is made up of 15 amino acids. Per germline, CDR1 GEAIGNYY and CDR2 EKD. For the CDR3, the DNA is TGTGCCTGTGACACCCTGGGGGATACGCAAGCACAACTCTTCTTT. Protein product: CACDTLGDTQAQLFF.

Points on this clone: A much larger clonotype is one base distant, so this may be a read error. CDR3 loop: CACDTVLGGTSSWDTRQMFF. As DNA, the CDR3 is TGTGCCTGTGACACCGTACTGGGGGGAACCAGCTCCTGGGACACCCGACAGATGTTTTTC. This chain links TRDV2 with TRDJ3, with 8 bases matching TRDD3. The J gene, missing from TCRdb, was assigned here through DNA to germline matching. V lost 0 bases and J lost 0; bases outside the gene matches: 9. From germline, CDR1 is GEAIGNYY and CDR2 EKD. This CDR3 region has 20 residues.

Judged by abundance, this clone is medium-sized. This chain connects TRDV2 to TRDJ1, with 8 bases that match TRDD3. The ends lost 2 bases at V and 0 bases at J; junction bases unmatched: 10. This CDR3 has 17 amino acids. Per the germline V gene, CDR1 is GEAIGNYY and CDR2 is EKD. CDR3 DNA: TGTGCCTGTGACAGAGTTGGGGGATTCTCGTACACCGATAAACTCATCTTT. Translation: CACDRVGGFSYTDKLIF.

This clone was counted only a few times. A read error may be the cause here, since a much bigger clone is one base away. The V and J genes are TRDV2 and TRDJ3, with 11 nucleotides matching TRDD3. Germline CDR1 GEAIGNYY, CDR2 EKD. The CDR3 spans 19 residues. The CDR3 region has the DNA TGTGCCTGTGACACCGGTTGGGGGATACGCACCTGGGGCACCCGACAGATGTTTTTC. This sequence encodes CACDTGWGIRTWGTRQMFF.

This clone was seen a handful of times. V gene TRAV29/DV5 combines with J gene TRDJ3, with 10 bases identical to TRDD3. The germline gives CDR1 NSMFDY, CDR2 ISSIKDK. Trimming removed 0 bases from V and 5 bases from J; junction bases left unmatched: 23. This CDR3 has 23 residues. CDR3 nucleotide sequence: TGTGCAGCAAGCGAGAGTCCTACGGTACTGGGGGATTTCGAGAGCAGGGACACCCGACAGATGTTTTTC. This sequence encodes CAASESPTVLGDFESRDTRQMFF.

Turning to this clone: This sample includes further DNA sequences coding for the same CDR3. V usage is TRDV2 and J usage is TRDJ1, with TRDD3 matching over 10 bases. Germline CDR1 and CDR2: GEAIGNYY and EKD. Germline trimming cut 3 bases from V and 0 bases from J; bases unmatched to any gene: 6. This CDR3 region has 16 residues. The CDR3 bases are TGTGCCTGTGACGCCCGGGGGATACGGAACACCGATAAACTCATCTTT. Its translation is CACDARGIRNTDKLIF.

This clone turned up a few times. The TCRdb protein comes from a much larger clone and disagrees with this DNA's translation at residue 5, likely due to a read error; the protein given here is derived from the DNA. This same CDR3 is encoded by further DNA sequences in the sample. CDR3 in DNA: TGTGCCTGTGACGCCGTGGGATCCTGGGACACCCGACAGATGTTTTTC. Residues: CACDAVGSWDTRQMFF. This chain uses TRDV2 with TRDJ3; D is ambiguous. V lost 3 bases to trimming and J lost 1 base, with 9 bases between them. The CDR3 totals 16 residues. Per germline, CDR1 GEAIGNYY and CDR2 EKD.

This chain uses TRDV2 with TRDJ3; D may be TRDD3 (5 bases). The ends were cut back, 0 bases at V and 0 bases at J, with 14 bases in the middle. Germline V gene lookup returns CDR1 GEAIGNYY and CDR2 EKD. The CDR3 is 19 amino acids. CDR3 nucleotides: TGTGCCTGTGACACCGTCCGGGGGTTTAGCTCCTGGGACACCCGACAGATGTTTTTC. Translation gives CACDTVRGFSSWDTRQMFF.

This clone turned up a few times. The TCRdb protein comes from a much larger clone and disagrees with this DNA's translation at residue 15, likely due to a read error; the protein given here is derived from the DNA. This chain connects TRDV2 to TRDJ1; TRDD3 aligns across 13 bases. The CDR3 spans 17 residues. CDR1 is GEAIGNYY and CDR2 is EKD in the germline V gene. The CDR3 loop is CACDALLGDTYTDKPIF. Written as DNA, the CDR3 is TGCGCCTGTGACGCTCTACTGGGGGATACGTACACCGATAAACCCATCTTT.

By share, this clone ranks as medium-sized. The sample holds other DNA sequences that translate to the same CDR3. The chain carries TRDV2 and TRDJ3, with 9 bases identical to TRDD3. The trim removed 0 bases at V and 0 bases at J, leaving 11 bases unmatched. Germline V gene data show CDR1 as GEAIGNYY and CDR2 as EKD. This CDR3 has 21 residues. CDR3 protein: CACDTGFVGGYSSWDTRQMFF. CDR3 sequence (DNA): TGTGCCTGTGACACCGGCTTCGTTGGGGGATATAGCTCCTGGGACACCCGACAGATGTTTTTC.